The clone carrying this TCR beta chain was counted between two and nine times. Its antigen is unidentified. With iRepertoire HTBI primers and Arm-PCR of CDR3 regions, TCR beta libraries were built. In the original workflow: Samples jointly harbored 60 to 65 TRBV and 14 to 15 TRBJ segments. TCRdb reprocessed the multiplex PCR reads with MiXCR, giving one entry per CDR3 protein. TCRdb, rather than the study authors, made the V and J calls. The sample has 350,000 to 450,000 distinct CDR3 sequences; 15% are singletons. As to time point: newly diagnosed GD, antithyroid drugs for less than 3 months. Scientists built the TCR library using RNA that was extracted from PBMCs. Patients hailed from an endocrinology department in Xi'an, China. The CDR3 runs 12 residues. Trimming removed 8 bases from V and 0 bases from J, with 7 bases in between. Germline values: CDR1 MNHEY, CDR2 SVGEGT. This sample was included in a study of regulatory T cells in long-lasting Graves disease.

Study conclusions and caveats: Persistent Graves' patients showed reduced TCR diversity versus newly diagnosed patients.

These data also formed part of another study, on T cells in Graves' hyperthyroidism and ophthalmopathy.

The sample in question was peripheral blood mononuclear cells (PBMCs), obtained at new diagnosis, from a patient treated with antithyroid drugs. The gene calls are TRBV6-2 or TRBV6-3 and TRBJ1-1; D is ambiguous. The sequence came from a woman under 40 with Graves disease. As DNA, the CDR3 is TGTGCCAGCGGACGGTTGAACACTGAAGCTTTCTTT. As protein: CASGRLNTEAFF.